This T cell receptor (beta chain) was retrieved from a study of CD8+CD57+ T cells in acquired aplastic anemia. The wider study: CD4+ and CD8+ cells, once sorted, gave DNA averaging around 3.2 ug.

Genomic DNA acted as the template from which TCR beta VDJ combination and CDR3 sequence profiling were carried out. Via MiXCR, TCRdb re-called the reads, giving one row per CDR3 protein. The sample contains fewer than 300,000 distinct CDR3 sequences, 82% of which appear only once. This CDR3 region has 14 residues. Germline assignment: CDR1 SGDLS and CDR2 YYNGEE. With regard to this clonotype: The junction shows a germline mismatch at one end, possibly a read error.

Sequencing involved patients with CD8+CD57+ cell expansion previously shown by flow cytometry. Each of the patients presented with severe acquired aplastic anemia. Sequenced input: sorted CD4+, CD8+, or CD8+CD57+ T cells (not recorded which) from PBMCs. This TCR derives from a human donor with aplastic anemia. The chain is built from TRBV9 and TRBJ2-3; D gene ambiguous. The CDR3 here is CASSLAGNTHKLDF. Written as DNA, the CDR3 is TGTGCCAGCAGCTTAGCTGGGAACACCCATAAGCTCGATTTT.